This TCR beta chain was retrieved from a study of blood T cell repertoires in COVID-19. Study at large: Samples representing acute and convalescent COVID-19 were sourced from the United States, Italy and Spain. Sample material is recorded as cDNA or gDNA derived from T cells, B-cell-depleted T cells, or PBMCs.

Methods used by the authors: For nucleated cells, counts were estimated from reference gene primer amplification. Sequenced by immunoSEQ multiplex PCR; TCRdb stores in-frame clones only, minus some. The V and J calls and the clone size are those of that table, but D and trimming were determined from the DNA. The sample has a few hundred thousand clones; more than 75% are singletons. The specimen was PBMCs or T cells enriched from blood (not recorded which). The TCR originated in a woman aged 45-59 years who had been exposed to COVID-19.

The CDR3 DNA is TGCGCCAGCAGCCCGGGGGTTGGAGGAGGGAGGACTGAAGCTTTCTTT. It specifies CASSPGVGGGRTEAFF. The V call is TRBV4-1, the J call TRBJ1-1; D might be TRBD1 (5 bases). V was trimmed by 4 bases and J by 5 bases, leaving 20 bases between them. The CDR3 is 16 residues long. Germline V gene lookup returns CDR1 MGHRA and CDR2 YSYEKL.